This T cell receptor beta chain was found in a study of shared clonotypes between healthy human individuals. CDR1 and CDR2 from the germline V gene are SGHAT and FQDESV (reference sequence). The CDR3 covers 13 residues. The V gene lost 5 bases and the J gene lost 0 bases, with 8 bases spanning the gap. This table comes from immunoSEQ multiplex PCR, and its TCRdb copy is limited to in-frame clones, with some not included. The profile shows approximately 840,000 clones, 96% of them singletons. Naivety among CD8 cells was defined by CD45RO negativity and positive CCR7 selection, thereby excluding terminally differentiated effector memory CD45RA+ cells.

Input material: naive CD8+ T cells sorted from blood. The rearrangement uses TRBV11-1 and TRBJ2-7; D uncertain. The source is a man aged 25-45 years in good health. The CDR3 protein is CASSPFLSYEQYF. In DNA, the CDR3 is TGTGCCAGCAGCCCTTTCCTCTCCTACGAGCAGTACTTC.